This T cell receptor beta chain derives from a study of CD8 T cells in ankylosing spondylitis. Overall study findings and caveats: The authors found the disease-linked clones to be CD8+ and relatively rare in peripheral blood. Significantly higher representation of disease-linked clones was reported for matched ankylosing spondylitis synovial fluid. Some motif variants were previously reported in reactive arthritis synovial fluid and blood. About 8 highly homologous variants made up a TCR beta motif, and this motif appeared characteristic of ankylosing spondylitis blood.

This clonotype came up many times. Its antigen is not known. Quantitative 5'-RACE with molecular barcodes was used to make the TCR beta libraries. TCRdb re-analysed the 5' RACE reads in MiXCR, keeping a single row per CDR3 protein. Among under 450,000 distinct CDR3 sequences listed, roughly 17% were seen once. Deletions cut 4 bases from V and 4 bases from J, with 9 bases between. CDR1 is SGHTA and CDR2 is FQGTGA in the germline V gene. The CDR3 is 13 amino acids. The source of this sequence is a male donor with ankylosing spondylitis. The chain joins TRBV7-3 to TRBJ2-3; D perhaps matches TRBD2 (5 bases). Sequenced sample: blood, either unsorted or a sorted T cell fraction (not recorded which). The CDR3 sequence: CASSSTKPDTQYF. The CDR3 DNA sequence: TGTGCCAGCAGCTCGACTAAGCCAGATACGCAGTATTTT.